This T cell receptor (beta chain) is drawn from a study of CD8 T cells in ankylosing spondylitis (dated by TCRdb to about 2017). Background for the entire study: The study profiled T cell receptor beta repertoires in healthy donors and ankylosing spondylitis patients to find disease-linked TCR variants. Peripheral blood samples were taken, and synovial fluid was additionally collected from ankylosing spondylitis patients. In total, the full study cohort was made up of 100 to 140 healthy donors and 25 to 30 ankylosing spondylitis patients. Broad study findings and their caveats: A CD8+ phenotype was shown by the disease-linked clones, which were found at relatively low frequencies in peripheral blood. Blood from ankylosing spondylitis patients appeared to be characterized by a TCR beta motif made up of about 8 highly homologous amino acid variants. The disease-linked clones were reported as significantly enriched in matched synovial fluid samples from ankylosing spondylitis patients. Some motif variants had previously been reported in the synovial fluid and blood of reactive arthritis patients, which suggests shared mechanisms of disease initiation.

Reading from cysteine to phenylalanine, the CDR3 counts 14 amino acids. Only the CDR3 region is kept as DNA, spanning 42 bases read in frame from base 1. The germline V gene (reference sequence) provides CDR1 MNHEY and CDR2 SMNVEV. Trimming at the junction amounts to 4 bases on V and 2 bases on J, and the germline ends lie 10 bases apart. Instrument on record: Illumina HiSeq 2500. TCR beta libraries were prepared by quantitative 5'-RACE with molecular barcodes. Per the source publication's procedure: Disease-linked TCR variants were identified with a new computational method built on a probabilistic model of VDJ rearrangement. Through fastp at Q25 and MiXCR, TCRdb rebuilt clones from the public reads, retaining in-frame beta chains. Rows with one shared CDR3 protein collapse into an entry with the most common genes and DNA. The V and J calls and clone size are TCRdb's, not the authors'. Here the sample has about 220,000 distinct CDR3 sequences; approximately 20% occur a single time. The top ten clones comprise about 42% of the sample.

This clonotype was detected a few times. What antigen it recognizes has not been identified. Per-base quality was not reported, and no clone a single base away is much larger than it. This receptor was obtained from a male donor with ankylosing spondylitis. Recombination linked TRBV27 to TRBJ2-3; the best D guess is TRBD2, with 5 bases matching. Sequences were obtained from blood, either unsorted or a sorted T cell fraction (not recorded which). The CDR3 region: CASSSLAATDTQYF. The bases read TGTGCCAGCAGTTCCCTAGCTGCCACAGATACGCAGTATTTT.